Each of the 18 T cell receptor beta chains below was sequenced from the same sample in a study of post-analysis software for immune sequencing data. Points from the study as a whole: Patients showed TRBV5-6, TRBV5-1 and TRBV20-1 among roughly five TRBV segments more frequent than in controls.

TCR beta cDNA libraries included unique molecular identifiers. TCRdb re-analysed the PCR reads in MiXCR, keeping a single row per CDR3 protein. Among roughly 700,000 distinct CDR3 sequences, 25% to 30% were seen once, and the ten largest hold around 0.56%. These receptors lack a known antigen. The sequencing input was blood. These TCRs come from a girl between 5 and 17 years old with multiple sclerosis.

In the case of this clonotype: This likely comes from a read error, as the CDR3 has no conserved phenylalanine or tryptophan at its end. The chain recombines TRBV7-6 with TRBJ1-6; D is uncertain. The V end lost 5 bases, the J end lost 3 bases, and 11 bases lay between the germline ends. The germline gives CDR1 SGHVS, CDR2 FNYEAQ. CDR3 size: 15 residues. Here the CDR3 reads CASSPSGNYNSPLHC. The CDR3 nucleotides read TGTGCCAGCAGCCCATCCGGGAACTATAATTCACCCCTCCACTGT.

Comments on this clonotype: A read error may account for a junction end that differs from germline. The rearrangement uses TRBV28 and TRBJ1-2; 9 nucleotides match TRBD1. CDR1 is MDHEN and CDR2 is SYDVKM in the germline V gene. This CDR3 region has 14 residues. The CDR3, as DNA: TGTGTCAGCAGGTTCCTGGACAGGGGAATAGGCTACACCTTC. This gives the protein CVSRFLDRGIGYTF.

The chain links TRBV4-3 to TRBJ2-7; 11 bases match TRBD2. J lost 5 bases, V lost 3 bases, and 24 bases had no gene match. Germline CDR1 and CDR2: LGHNA and YSLEER. The CDR3 runs 21 residues. CDR3 region: CASSQDARTSGSLRPPDEQYF. CDR3 coding DNA: TGCGCCAGCAGCCAGGATGCACGAACTAGCGGGAGTTTAAGGCCGCCGGACGAGCAGTACTTC.

For this clonotype: At one end, the junction sequence differs from germline, possibly due to a read error. The chain joins TRBV28 to TRBJ1-2, with 7 bases aligning to TRBD1. The CDR3 runs to 13 residues. The germline CDR1 and CDR2 sequences are MDHEN and SYDVKM. The CDR3 region has the DNA TGTACCAGCTCCACAGGGGTCAACTATGGCTACACCTTC. Its protein product is CTSSTGVNYGYTF.

The CDR3 reads CASRGLAGVEEQFF. The DNA of the CDR3 is TGTGCCAGCCGGGGACTAGCGGGAGTTGAGGAGCAGTTCTTC. The rearrangement links TRBV5-5 to TRBJ2-1, with 14 bases that match TRBD2. CDR1 and CDR2 from the germline V gene are SGHKS and YYEKEE (reference sequence). The length of the CDR3 is 14 residues. V shed 7 bases, J shed 10 bases, and the junction held 7 bases outside the gene matches.

J is TRBJ1-1 and V is TRBV6-1; 7 positions agree with TRBD1. The CDR3 runs to 14 residues. Trimming removed 2 bases from V and 10 bases from J; junction bases left unmatched: 10. Per germline, CDR1 MNHNS and CDR2 SASEGT. The CDR3, as DNA: TGTGCCAGCAGTGAATATGTTCGGGCAGGGGGAGCTTTCTTT. Its translation is CASSEYVRAGGAFF.

V gene TRBV20-1 combines with J gene TRBJ2-3, with no clear D. The CDR3 is 13 amino acids. Trimming removed 3 bases at V and 0 bases at J, with 7 bases between. CDR1 is DFQATT, CDR2 SNEGSKA, per germline (reference sequence). The chain's CDR3 is CSASEASTDTQYF. As DNA, the CDR3 is TGCAGTGCTAGTGAAGCTAGCACAGATACGCAGTATTTT.

For this clonotype: As the CDR3 is not closed by the conserved phenylalanine or tryptophan, this likely results from a read error. The DNA is omitted, as the CDR3 cannot be located on it reliably, and the CDR3 follows TCRdb's listing. This chain connects TRBV29-1 to TRBJ2-5. Germline V gene sequence: CDR1 SQVTM, CDR2 ANQGSEA. A total of 16 residues make up the CDR3, ends included. CDR3 protein: CSVAVNGIRDGYTFGS.

This clonotype occurred many times. This chain joins TRBV10-3 and TRBJ2-7; D call uncertain. This CDR3 is 14 amino acids long. Trimming cost V 2 bases and J 5 bases, with 13 bases left between them. The V gene's germline CDR1 is ENHRY and CDR2 SYGVKD. The CDR3, as DNA: TGTGCCATCAGTGAGGGCGCTAACGGAAACGAGCAGTACTTC. The encoded protein is CAISEGANGNEQYF.

The sample holds many counts of this clonotype. The V and J genes are TRBV12-3 or TRBV12-4 and TRBJ2-3, with TRBD2 identical over 8 bases. The junction had 0 bases not matched to a gene; V was cut back by 3 bases and J by 1 base. This CDR3 is 14 amino acids long. The CDR3 DNA reads TGTGCCAGCAGTTTTAGCGGGGGCACAGATACGCAGTATTTT. Its protein product is CASSFSGGTDTQYF.

The rearrangement links TRBV28 to TRBJ2-7; 9 nucleotides align to TRBD1. This CDR3 has 15 residues. J was trimmed by 0 bases and V by 4 bases; bases with no gene match: 4. Germline assignment: CDR1 MDHEN and CDR2 SYDVKM. CDR3 sequence: CASSSRQGGSYEQYF. The CDR3 nucleotides read TGTGCCAGCAGTTCCCGACAGGGGGGCTCCTACGAGCAGTACTTC.

This clonotype was recorded once. This CDR3 reads CASSPDRGTGGYTF. Here the CDR3 DNA reads TGTGCCAGCAGCCCGGACAGGGGGACGGGTGGCTACACCTTC. The chain joins TRBV5-4 to TRBJ1-2; 10 nucleotides match TRBD1. The trim removed 4 bases at V and 7 bases at J, leaving 7 bases unmatched. The CDR3 consists of 14 residues. Germline V gene data show CDR1 as SGHNT and CDR2 as YYREEE (reference sequence). The whole variable domain, remainder taken from reference TRBV5-4 and TRBJ1-2, is ETGVTQSPTHLIKTRGQQVTLRCSSQSGHNTVSWYQQALGQGPQFIFQYYREEENGRGNFPPRFSGLQFPNYSSELNVNALELDDSALYLCASSPDRGTGGYTFGSGTRLTVV.

The V call is TRBV28, the J call TRBJ2-3, with 10 positions matching TRBD2. CDR3 length: 16 amino acids. Germline lookup yields CDR1 MDHEN and CDR2 SYDVKM. V trimming: 10 bases; J trimming: 10 bases; junction bases outside the gene matches: 20. CDR3 bases: TGTGCCACCAACAACATGCTAGCGGGAGTATCTGGGTCGCAGTATTTT. Protein product: CATNNMLAGVSGSQYF.

The rearrangement joins TRBV3-1 to TRBJ2-3; D is possibly TRBD2 (7 bases). Trimming removed 6 bases from V and 2 bases from J, with 15 bases in between. Germline loops: CDR1 LGHDT, CDR2 YNNKEL (reference sequence). The CDR3 is made up of 15 amino acids. This chain's CDR3 is CASRGGGLYTDTQYF. CDR3 nucleotides: TGTGCCAGCAGGGGGGGGGGCCTATACACAGATACGCAGTATTTT.

The rearrangement links TRBV5-1 to TRBJ2-4, with TRBD1 as a possible D gene (5 bases). This CDR3 has 18 amino acids. Trimming took off 4 bases at V and 1 base at J, with 21 bases between the two ends. CDR1 and CDR2 from the germline V gene are SGHRS and YFSETQ. The CDR3 sequence is CASSNRPIPGRAKNIQYF. CDR3 coding DNA: TGCGCCAGCAGCAACCGGCCCATCCCAGGGCGGGCCAAAAACATTCAGTACTTC.

In this sample, this clonotype turned up a few times. The V gene is TRBV7-9, the J gene TRBJ2-1; D call uncertain. Trimming shortened V by 2 bases and J by 6 bases, and 14 bases separated the two germline ends. Germline V gene sequence: CDR1 SEHNR, CDR2 FQNEAQ (reference sequence). This CDR3 contains 15 residues. The CDR3 protein is CASSLFGEVGNEQFF. In DNA form, the CDR3 reads TGTGCCAGCAGCTTATTTGGCGAAGTAGGCAATGAGCAGTTCTTC.

The chain combines TRBV5-1 with TRBJ2-3; TRBD1 aligns across 7 bases. Per germline, CDR1 SGHRS and CDR2 YFSETQ. This CDR3 is 17 amino acids long. V gave up 4 bases and J gave up 1 base; unmatched junction bases: 12. Here the CDR3 DNA reads TGCGCCAGCAGCGACAGGGTGAGGTTGACTCGCACAGATACGCAGTATTTT. This gives the protein CASSDRVRLTRTDTQYF.

The chain joins TRBV18 to TRBJ2-2; D ambiguous. V was shortened by 3 bases and J by 4 bases, with 21 bases between the two germline ends. This CDR3 contains 18 residues. Germline V CDR1 and CDR2: KGHSH, LQKENI. The CDR3: CASSPGWGTARSTGELFF. For the CDR3, the DNA is TGTGCCAGCTCACCTGGTTGGGGAACGGCTCGTAGCACCGGGGAGCTGTTTTTT.